Described below is a single T cell receptor beta chain sequence and its context. The sample comes from a study of blood T cell repertoires in COVID-19. Overall study context: Sample material is recorded as cDNA or gDNA derived from T cells, B-cell-depleted T cells, or PBMCs.

The CDR3 sequence is 16 residues long. Germline V lookup: CDR1 LGHNA, CDR2 YNFKEQ. V lost 3 bases to trimming and J lost 2 bases; unmatched junction nucleotides: 5. Seattle-derived patients entered the study during active infection and were followed longitudinally. Using immunoSEQ multiplex PCR, the repertoire was profiled, and TCRdb retains in-frame clones only, with some absent. The table includes just over 250,000 clones, about 91% detected once. Source material: peripheral blood. J is TRBJ2-1 and V is TRBV4-2; the match to TRBD1 covers 9 bases. The sequence was obtained from a person aged 18 to 35 with COVID-19, enrolled during active disease. CDR3 DNA: TGTGCCAGCAGCCATTCGGACAGGGGCACCTACAATGAGCAGTTCTTC. Encoded protein: CASSHSDRGTYNEQFF.